This TCR beta chain is from a study of cytomegalovirus exposure and HLA in healthy donors. CDR1 SGDLS and CDR2 YYNGEE come from the germline V gene. CDR3 length: 16 amino acids. V lost 4 bases, J lost 1 base, and 4 bases stayed unmatched. The study ran its PCR with 60 Vbeta and 13 Jbeta primers. The table came from immunoSEQ multiplex PCR; TCRdb's copy has only in-frame clones and leaves some out. In the table there are under 250,000 clones, over 65% of which are singletons. V gene TRBV9 combines with J gene TRBJ2-3; 12 positions match TRBD2. This receptor was identified in a man between 18 and 29 years old in good health and CMV-seronegative. Sequencing was carried out using PBMCs. CDR3 DNA sequence: TGTGCCAGCAGCTCCGGGACTAGCGGGCGCACAGATACGCAGTATTTT. As protein: CASSSGTSGRTDTQYF.